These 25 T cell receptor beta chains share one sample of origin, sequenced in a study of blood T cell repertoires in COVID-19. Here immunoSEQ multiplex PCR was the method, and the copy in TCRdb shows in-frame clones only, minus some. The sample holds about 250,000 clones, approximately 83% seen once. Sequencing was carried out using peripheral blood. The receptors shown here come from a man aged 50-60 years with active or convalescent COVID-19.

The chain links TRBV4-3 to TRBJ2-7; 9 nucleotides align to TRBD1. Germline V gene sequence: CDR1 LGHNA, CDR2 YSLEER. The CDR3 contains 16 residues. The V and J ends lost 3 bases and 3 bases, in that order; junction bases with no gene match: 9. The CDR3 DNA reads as TGCGCCAGCAGCCATGATCTTGGGACAGGGAGCTACGAGCAGTACTTC. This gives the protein CASSHDLGTGSYEQYF.

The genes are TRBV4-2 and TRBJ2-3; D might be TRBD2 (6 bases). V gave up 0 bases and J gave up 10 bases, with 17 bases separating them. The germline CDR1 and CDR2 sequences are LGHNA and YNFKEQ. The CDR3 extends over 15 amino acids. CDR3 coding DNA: TGTGCCAGCAGCCAAGATCTAGGAGGGGCGCGTCCGCAGTATTTT. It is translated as CASSQDLGGARPQYF.

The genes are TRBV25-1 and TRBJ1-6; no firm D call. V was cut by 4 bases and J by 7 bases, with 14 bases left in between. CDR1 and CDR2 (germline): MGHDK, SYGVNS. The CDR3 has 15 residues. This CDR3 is CASSGPGERNSPLHF. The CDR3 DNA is TGTGCCAGCAGTGGCCCCGGGGAGAGGAATTCACCCCTCCACTTT.

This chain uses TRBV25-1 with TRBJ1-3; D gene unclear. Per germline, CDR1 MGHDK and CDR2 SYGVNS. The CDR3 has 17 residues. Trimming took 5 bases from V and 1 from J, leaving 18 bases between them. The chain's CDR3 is CASSNITWMRSGNTIYF. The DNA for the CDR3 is TGTGCCAGCAGTAATATTACCTGGATGAGGTCTGGAAACACCATATATTTT.

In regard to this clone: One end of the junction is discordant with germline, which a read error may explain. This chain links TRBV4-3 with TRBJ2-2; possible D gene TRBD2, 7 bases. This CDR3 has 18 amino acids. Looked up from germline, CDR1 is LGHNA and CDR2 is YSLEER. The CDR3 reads CARSRVLGGGTNTGELFF. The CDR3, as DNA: TGCGCCCGCAGCCGGGTGCTGGGGGGGGGCACGAACACCGGGGAGCTGTTTTTT.

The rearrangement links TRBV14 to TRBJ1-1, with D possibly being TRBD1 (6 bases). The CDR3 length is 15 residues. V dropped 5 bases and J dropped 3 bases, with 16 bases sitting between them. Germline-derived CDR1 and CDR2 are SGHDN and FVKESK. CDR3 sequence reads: CASSSQGRGDTEAFF. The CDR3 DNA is TGTGCCAGCAGCAGCCAGGGGCGGGGGGACACTGAAGCTTTCTTT. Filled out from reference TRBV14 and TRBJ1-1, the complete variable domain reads EAGVTQFPSHSVIEKGQTVTLRCDPISGHDNLYWYRRVMGKEIKFLLHFVKESKQDESGMPNNRFLAERTGGTYSTLKVQPAELEDSGVYFCASSSQGRGDTEAFFGQGTRLTVV.

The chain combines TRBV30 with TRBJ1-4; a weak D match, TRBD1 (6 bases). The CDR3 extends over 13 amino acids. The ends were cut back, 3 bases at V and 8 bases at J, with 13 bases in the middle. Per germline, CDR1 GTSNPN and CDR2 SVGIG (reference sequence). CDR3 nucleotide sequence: TGTGCCTGGAGCAGGACAGCTCCCGAAAAACTGTTTTTT. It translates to CAWSRTAPEKLFF.

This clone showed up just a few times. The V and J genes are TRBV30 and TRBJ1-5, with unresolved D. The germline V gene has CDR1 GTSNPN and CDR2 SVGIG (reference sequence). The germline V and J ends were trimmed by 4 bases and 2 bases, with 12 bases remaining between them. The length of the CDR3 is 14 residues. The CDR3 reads CAWTGSLGNQPQHF. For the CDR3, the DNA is TGTGCCTGGACAGGCTCGTTGGGCAATCAGCCCCAGCATTTT.

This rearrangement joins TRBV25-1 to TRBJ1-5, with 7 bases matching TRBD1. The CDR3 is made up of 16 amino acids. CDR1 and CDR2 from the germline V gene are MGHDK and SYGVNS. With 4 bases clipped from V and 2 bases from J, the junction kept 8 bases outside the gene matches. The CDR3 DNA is TGTGCCAGCAGTGGCCACACAGGGGTTGGCAATCAGCCCCAGCATTTT. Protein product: CASSGHTGVGNQPQHF.

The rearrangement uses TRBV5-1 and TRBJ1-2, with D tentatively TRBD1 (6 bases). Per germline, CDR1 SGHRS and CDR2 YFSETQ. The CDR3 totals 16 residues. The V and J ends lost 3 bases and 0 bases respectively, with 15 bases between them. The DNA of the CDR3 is TGCGCCAGCAGCTCAGGTGTGGACAGTCCTAACTATGGCTACACCTTC. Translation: CASSSGVDSPNYGYTF.

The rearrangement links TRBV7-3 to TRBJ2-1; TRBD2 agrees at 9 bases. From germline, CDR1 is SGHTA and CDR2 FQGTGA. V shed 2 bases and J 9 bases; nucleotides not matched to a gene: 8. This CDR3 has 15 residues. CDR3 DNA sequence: TGTGCCAGCAGCTTACCGGGCGGGGGGGCCGGTGAGCAGTTCTTC. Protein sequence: CASSLPGGGAGEQFF. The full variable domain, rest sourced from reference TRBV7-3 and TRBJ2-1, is GAGVSQTPSNKVTEKGKYVELRCDPISGHTALYWYRQSLGQGPEFLIYFQGTGAADDSGLPNDRFFAVRPEGSVSTLKIQRTERGDSAVYLCASSLPGGGAGEQFFGPGTRLTVL.

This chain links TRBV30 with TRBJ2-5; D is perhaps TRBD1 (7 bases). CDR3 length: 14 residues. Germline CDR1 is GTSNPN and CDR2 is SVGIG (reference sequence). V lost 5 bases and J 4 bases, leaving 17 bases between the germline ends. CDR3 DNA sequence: TGTGCCTGGGCCCATCAGGGGGGAGGAGAGACCCAGTACTTC. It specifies CAWAHQGGGETQYF.

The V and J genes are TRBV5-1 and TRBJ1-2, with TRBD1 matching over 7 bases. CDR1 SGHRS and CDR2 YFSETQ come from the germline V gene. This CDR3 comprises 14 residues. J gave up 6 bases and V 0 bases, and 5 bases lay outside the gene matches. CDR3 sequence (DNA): TGCGCCAGCAGCTTGGACAACAGGGGAGATGGCTACACCTTC. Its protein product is CASSLDNRGDGYTF.

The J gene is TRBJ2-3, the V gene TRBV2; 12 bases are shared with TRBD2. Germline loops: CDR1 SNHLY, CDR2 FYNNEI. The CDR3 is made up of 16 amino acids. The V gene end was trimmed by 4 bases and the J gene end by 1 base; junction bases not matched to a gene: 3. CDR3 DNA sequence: TGTGCCAGCAGTGCTAGCGGGGGGGCCCGCACAGATACGCAGTATTTT. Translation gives CASSASGGARTDTQYF.

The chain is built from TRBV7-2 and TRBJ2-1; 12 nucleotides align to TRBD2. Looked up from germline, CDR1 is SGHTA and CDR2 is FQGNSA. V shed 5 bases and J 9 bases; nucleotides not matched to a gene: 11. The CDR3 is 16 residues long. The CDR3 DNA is TGTGCCAGCAGCCCTTCGGGGGCTAGCGGGGGGGGTGAGCAGTTCTTC. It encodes CASSPSGASGGGEQFF.

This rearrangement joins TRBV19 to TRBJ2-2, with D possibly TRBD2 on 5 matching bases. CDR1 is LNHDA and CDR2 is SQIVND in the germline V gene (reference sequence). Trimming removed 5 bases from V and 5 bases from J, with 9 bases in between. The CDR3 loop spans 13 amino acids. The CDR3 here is CASSLRVTGELFF. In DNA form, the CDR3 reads TGTGCCAGTAGTCTGAGGGTTACCGGGGAGCTGTTTTTT.

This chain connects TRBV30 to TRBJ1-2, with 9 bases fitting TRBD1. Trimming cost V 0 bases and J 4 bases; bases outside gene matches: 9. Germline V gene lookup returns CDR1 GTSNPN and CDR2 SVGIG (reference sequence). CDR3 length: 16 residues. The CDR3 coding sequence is TGTGCCTGGAGTGTAGAGGGGACAGGGCGATTCTATGGCTACACCTTC. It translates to CAWSVEGTGRFYGYTF.

For the CDR3, the DNA is TGTGCCACCAGCCGATCAGGGGTCTCCCTTCAGCCCCAGCATTTT. This gives the protein CATSRSGVSLQPQHF. The chain is built from TRBV15 and TRBJ1-5, with TRBD1 as a possible D gene (6 bases). Germline values: CDR1 LNHNV, CDR2 YYDKDF (reference sequence). The CDR3 extends over 15 amino acids. The germline V and J ends were trimmed by 5 bases and 6 bases, with 17 bases remaining between them.

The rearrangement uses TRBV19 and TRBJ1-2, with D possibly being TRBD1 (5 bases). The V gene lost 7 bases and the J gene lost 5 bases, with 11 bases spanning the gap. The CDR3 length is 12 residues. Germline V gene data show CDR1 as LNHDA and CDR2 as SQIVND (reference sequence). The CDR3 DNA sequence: TGTGCCAGTACGAATCAGGGATATGGCTACACCTTC. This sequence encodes CASTNQGYGYTF.

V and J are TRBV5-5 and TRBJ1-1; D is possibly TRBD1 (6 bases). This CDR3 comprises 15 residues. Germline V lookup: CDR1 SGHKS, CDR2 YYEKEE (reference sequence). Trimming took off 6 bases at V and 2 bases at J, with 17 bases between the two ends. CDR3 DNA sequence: TGTGCCAGCACCAGGGAGGGACAACTCAACACTGAAGCTTTCTTT. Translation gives CASTREGQLNTEAFF. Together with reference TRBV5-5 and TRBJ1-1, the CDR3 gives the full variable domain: DAGVTQSPTHLIKTRGQQVTLRCSPISGHKSVSWYQQVLGQGPQFIFQYYEKEERGRGNFPDRFSARQFPNYSSELNVNALLLGDSALYLCASTREGQLNTEAFFGQGTRLTVV.

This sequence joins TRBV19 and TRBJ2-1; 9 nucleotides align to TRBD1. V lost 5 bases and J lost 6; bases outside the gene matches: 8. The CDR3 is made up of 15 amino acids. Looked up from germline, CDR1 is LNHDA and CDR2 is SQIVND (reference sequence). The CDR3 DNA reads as TGTGCCAGTAGTCTCCGCTCGACAGGGGGCAATGAGCAGTTCTTC. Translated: CASSLRSTGGNEQFF.

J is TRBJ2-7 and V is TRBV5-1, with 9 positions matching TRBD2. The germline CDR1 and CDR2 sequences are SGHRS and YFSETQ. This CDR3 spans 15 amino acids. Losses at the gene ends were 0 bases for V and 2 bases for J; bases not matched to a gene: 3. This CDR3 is CASSLEAGGPYEQYF. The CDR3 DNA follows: TGCGCCAGCAGCTTGGAAGCGGGGGGCCCCTACGAGCAGTACTTC. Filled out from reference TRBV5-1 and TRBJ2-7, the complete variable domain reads KAGVTQTPRYLIKTRGQQVTLSCSPISGHRSVSWYQQTPGQGLQFLFEYFSETQRNKGNFPGRFSGRQFSNSRSEMNVSTLELGDSALYLCASSLEAGGPYEQYFGPGTRLTVT.

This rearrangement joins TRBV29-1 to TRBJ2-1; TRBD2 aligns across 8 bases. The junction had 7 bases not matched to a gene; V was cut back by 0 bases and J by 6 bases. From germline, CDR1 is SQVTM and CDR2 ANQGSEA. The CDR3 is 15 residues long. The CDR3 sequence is CSVEDISSGPNEQFF. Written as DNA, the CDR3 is TGCAGCGTTGAAGATATATCTAGCGGGCCCAATGAGCAGTTCTTC.

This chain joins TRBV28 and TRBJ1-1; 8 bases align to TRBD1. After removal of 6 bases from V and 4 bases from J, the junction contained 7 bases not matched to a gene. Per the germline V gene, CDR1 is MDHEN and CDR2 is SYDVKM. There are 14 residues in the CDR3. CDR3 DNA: TGTGCCAGCAGCCCTGACAGGGGAGGCACTGAAGCTTTCTTT. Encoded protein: CASSPDRGGTEAFF.

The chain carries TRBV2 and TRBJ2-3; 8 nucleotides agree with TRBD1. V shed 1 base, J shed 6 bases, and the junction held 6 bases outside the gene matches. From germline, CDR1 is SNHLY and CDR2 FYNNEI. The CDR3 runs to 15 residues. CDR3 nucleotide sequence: TGTGCCAGCAGTGAAGGCGGCAGGGGGCTGGATACGCAGTATTTT. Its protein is CASSEGGRGLDTQYF.